The next 9 T cell receptor beta chains were all read from a single sample in a study of technical replicates of blood from several donors. TCRdb's copy holds only in-frame clones and misses some; the assay was immunoSEQ multiplex PCR. The table records 50,000 to 70,000 clones, approximately 86% of them present only once. Sequenced sample: PBMCs. These receptors came from a human donor in good health. Some clones in this sample may be carry-over from other donors' samples.

Here the CDR3 reads CASSLAENTEAFF. The CDR3 nucleotides are TGTGCCAGCAGCTTAGCAGAGAACACTGAAGCTTTCTTT. The chain links TRBV11-2 to TRBJ1-1, with unresolved D. V lost 1 base and J 1 base, leaving 4 bases between the germline ends. Germline CDR1 reads SGHAT; CDR2 reads FQNNGV. This CDR3 has 13 amino acids.

The CDR3 coding sequence is TGTGCCAGCAGTCTACAGGGGATAGGTTGGAACGAGCAGTACTTC. Protein sequence: CASSLQGIGWNEQYF. The chain is built from TRBV6-6 and TRBJ2-7, with 7 bases that match TRBD1. The V segment lost 5 bases and the J segment 5 bases; nucleotides outside the gene matches: 12. CDR1 and CDR2 from the germline V gene are MNHNY and SVGAGI (reference sequence). This CDR3 is 15 amino acids long.

The chain recombines TRBV11-1 with TRBJ2-1; 8 bases agree with TRBD2. The J segment lost 5 bases and the V segment lost 5 bases, leaving 8 bases of the junction unmatched. Per the germline V gene, CDR1 is SGHAT and CDR2 is FQDESV (reference sequence). The CDR3 has 15 residues. The CDR3 DNA reads as TGTGCCAGCAGCAAGCCGGGACTAGGGAACAATGAGCAGTTCTTC. Its protein product is CASSKPGLGNNEQFF.

The V call is TRBV6-5, the J call TRBJ1-5; tentatively, D is TRBD1 (6 bases). V lost 0 bases to trimming and J lost 6 bases, with 12 bases between them. Looked up from germline, CDR1 is MNHEY and CDR2 is SVGAGI. CDR3 size: 15 residues. In DNA form, the CDR3 reads TGTGCCAGCAGTTACTCAGGGGGGGTGGGTCAGCCCCAGCATTTT. Translating it yields CASSYSGGVGQPQHF.

This clone was observed once. The chain recombines TRBV2 with TRBJ2-2; D unresolved. Germline V lookup: CDR1 SNHLY, CDR2 FYNNEI. Between the trimmed V and J ends, which lost 4 bases and 3 bases, there was a span of 9 bases. The CDR3 spans 14 residues. Written as DNA, the CDR3 is TGTGCCAGCAGTGTTGAGCGTTACACCGGGGAGCTGTTTTTT. As protein: CASSVERYTGELFF. The full variable domain, with the rest looked up from reference TRBV2 and TRBJ2-2, is EPEVTQTPSHQVTQMGQEVILRCVPISNHLYFYWYRQILGQKVEFLVSFYNNEISEKSEIFDDQFSVERPDGSNFTLKIRSTKLEDSAMYFCASSVERYTGELFFGEGSRLTVL.

This clone was seen a handful of times. V is TRBV7-6 and J is TRBJ1-2; 8 bases match TRBD1. Germline CDR1 and CDR2: SGHVS and FNYEAQ. J gave up 4 bases and V 1 base, and 5 bases lay outside the gene matches. The CDR3 loop spans 15 amino acids. The CDR3 is CASSLESGGLYGYTF. The CDR3 nucleotides read TGTGCCAGCAGCTTAGAGTCAGGGGGCCTCTATGGCTACACCTTC.

The chain employs TRBV21-1 and TRBJ2-7; TRBD2, the D gene given by the table, was not confirmed from the DNA. TRBV21-1 is labeled a pseudogene. CDR3 length: 13 residues. Written as DNA, the CDR3 is TGTGCCAGCCTGCTCACGACTAGCGGGGAGCCCTACTTC. Translation gives CASLLTTSGEPYF.

This clone was detected only once. V usage is TRBV4-1 and J usage is TRBJ2-3; D may be TRBD2 (5 bases). With 0 bases removed from V and 6 bases from J, the gap between germline ends came to 13 bases. Germline values: CDR1 MGHRA, CDR2 YSYEKL. This CDR3 region has 15 residues. The CDR3 region is CASSQDGAELDTQYF. DNA of the CDR3: TGCGCCAGCAGCCAAGACGGAGCGGAACTGGATACGCAGTATTTT.

The chain carries TRBV7-6 and TRBJ2-1, with D possibly being TRBD2 (6 bases). The V end was cut by 4 bases, the J end by 10 bases, with 14 bases between. The CDR3 covers 13 residues. Germline CDR1 SGHVS, CDR2 FNYEAQ. The CDR3 protein is CASSSGVRGEQFF. In nucleotides, the CDR3 is TGTGCCAGCAGCTCGGGGGTTCGGGGGGAGCAGTTCTTC.